These T cell receptor beta chains were read from a single sample in a study of blood T cells in healthy people across ages. One entry per CDR3 protein, called by TCRdb with MiXCR from the 5' RACE reads. The table lists approximately 800,000 distinct CDR3 sequences, about 62% of them singletons. The material sequenced was blood. These receptors were obtained from a man aged 25 to 40 in good health. CDR3s include the opening cysteine and the closing phenylalanine or tryptophan. A D gene is named only where the DNA matches it firmly. Clone size, where shown, is once, few, many, or a class for clones that have expanded.

- | - | 14 | TRBJ2-1 | TRBV3-1 | CASSQDLANNEQFF | TGTGCCAGCAGCCAAGATTTGGCTAACAATGAGCAGTTCTTC
TRBD1 | - | 15 | TRBJ1-2 | TRBV7-8 | CASSQDRGLNYGYTF | TGTGCCAGCAGCCAGGACAGGGGGCTAAACTATGGCTACACCTTC
- | - | 16 | TRBJ2-1 | TRBV7-2 | CASSLVFGRTGNEQFF | TGTGCCAGCAGCTTAGTGTTTGGCCGCACGGGCAATGAGCAGTTCTTC
TRBD2 | - | 14 | TRBJ2-7 | TRBV4-1 | CASSHGLAGDEQYF | TGCGCCAGCAGCCACGGACTAGCGGGGGACGAGCAGTACTTC
- | - | 16 | TRBJ2-2 | TRBV6-6 | CASSYRLGDDTGELFF | TGTGCCAGCAGTTATCGGTTGGGGGACGACACCGGGGAGCTGTTTTTT
- | - | 13 | TRBJ1-6 | TRBV2 | CASSELLGSPLHF | TGTGCCAGCAGTGAACTTTTGGGCTCACCCCTCCACTTT
- | - | 10 | TRBJ2-5 | TRBV25-1 | CASSDGAQYF | TGTGCCAGCAGTGATGGGGCCCAGTACTTC
- | - | 14 | TRBJ1-1 | TRBV7-2 | CASSLAGQGNFAFF | TGTGCCAGCAGCTTAGCCGGCCAGGGGAATTTCGCTTTCTTT
- | - | 14 | TRBJ1-2 | TRBV5-1 | CASSLASGSTNYTF | TGCGCCAGCAGCTTGGCCTCAGGGTCGACTAACTACACCTTC
- | - | 14 | TRBJ2-1 | TRBV4-3 | CASSQGSQYDGQFF | TGCGCCAGCAGCCAAGGGTCCCAGTACGACGGGCAGTTCTTC
- | - | 14 | TRBJ2-2 | TRBV9 | CASSVDLNTGELFF | TGTGCCAGCAGCGTAGACTTGAACACCGGGGAGCTGTTTTTT
TRBD2 | - | 16 | TRBJ2-1 | TRBV28 | CASSSPGSGEGNEQFF | TGTGCCAGCAGTTCCCCCGGTAGCGGGGAGGGGAATGAGCAGTTCTTC
TRBD1 | - | 16 | TRBJ1-1 | TRBV4-2 | CASSLLRTGMNTEAFF | TGTGCCAGCAGCCTCCTCAGGACAGGGATGAACACTGAAGCTTTCTTT
- | - | 16 | TRBJ2-1 | TRBV9 | CASSKTRRGSYNEQFF | TGTGCCAGCAGCAAAACCCGGCGGGGTTCCTACAATGAGCAGTTCTTC
- | - | 16 | TRBJ2-4 | TRBV7-9 | CASSFIPREAKNIQYF | TGTGCCAGCAGCTTCATCCCCAGGGAAGCCAAAAACATTCAGTACTTC
- | - | 14 | TRBJ1-6 | TRBV4-3 | CASSQLGQHAPLHF | TGCGCCAGCAGCCAGCTAGGACAGCATGCACCCCTCCACTTT
- | - | 16 | TRBJ1-6 | TRBV25-1 | CASRLQGSSYNSPLHF | TGTGCCAGCAGGCTTCAGGGGAGCTCCTATAATTCACCCCTCCACTTT
- | few | 13 | TRBJ1-4 | TRBV29-1 | CSAGHSTNEKLFF | TGCAGCGCCGGACATTCAACTAATGAAAAACTGTTTTTT
- | - | 14 | TRBJ2-1 | TRBV6-2/TRBV6-3 | CASSDLRGGNEQFF | TGTGCCAGCAGTGACCTCAGGGGGGGAAATGAGCAGTTCTTC
- | - | 14 | TRBJ2-6 | TRBV5-1 | CATSKFSGANVLTF | TGCGCCACCTCCAAGTTCTCTGGGGCCAACGTCCTGACTTTC
TRBD1 | - | 15 | TRBJ2-7 | TRBV28 | CASSFRDRGVYEQYF | TGTGCCAGCAGTTTCCGGGACAGGGGAGTCTACGAGCAGTACTTC
TRBD1 | few | 15 | TRBJ2-6 | TRBV5-1 | CASSPTGDGANVLTF | TGCGCCAGCAGCCCAACAGGGGATGGGGCCAACGTCCTGACTTTC
- | once | 13 | TRBJ2-7 | TRBV2 | CASSDDRSYEQYF | TGTGCCAGCAGTGACGACAGATCATACGAGCAGTACTTC
- | - | 10 | TRBJ1-2 | TRBV20-1 | CSAIPLPYTF | TGTAGTGCTATCCCCCTACCCTACACCTTC
- | few | 14 | TRBJ1-5 | TRBV10-3 | CAIRGEPLGEPQHF | TGTGCCATACGAGGAGAACCGCTCGGGGAACCCCAGCATTTT
TRBD1 | few | 14 | TRBJ2-7 | TRBV20-1 | CSARSGQGRYEQYF | TGCAGTGCTAGATCGGGACAGGGGAGGTACGAGCAGTACTTC
TRBD1 | few | 16 | TRBJ1-2 | TRBV12-3/TRBV12-4 | CASSLIRTGGRYGYTF | TGTGCCAGCAGTTTAATACGGACAGGGGGCCGTTATGGCTACACCTTC
- | - | 15 | TRBJ2-6 | TRBV9 | CASSTGNPGANVLTF | TGTGCCAGCAGCACGGGCAATCCTGGGGCCAACGTCCTGACTTTC
TRBD1 | - | 15 | TRBJ2-7 | TRBV15 | CATSREQGAAYEQYF | TGTGCCACCAGCAGAGAACAGGGGGCCGCCTACGAGCAGTACTTC
- | - | 15 | TRBJ2-3 | TRBV7-2 | CASSSSSAPVGTQYF | TGTGCCAGCAGCTCATCCTCCGCCCCAGTCGGTACGCAGTATTTT
- | - | 13 | TRBJ2-7 | TRBV15 | CATSSLTRNEQYF | TGTGCCACCAGCAGCCTAACTAGGAACGAGCAGTACTTC
- | - | 14 | TRBJ1-5 | TRBV12-3/TRBV12-4 | CASSLVSGGQPQHF | TGTGCCAGCAGTTTAGTTTCGGGAGGTCAGCCCCAGCATTTT
- | - | 16 | TRBJ2-3 | TRBV7-9 | CASSSSGLRGTDTQYF | TGTGCCAGCAGCTCTAGTGGGTTACGGGGCACAGATACGCAGTATTTT
TRBD1 | - | 14 | TRBJ1-1 | TRBV4-2 | CAISDRAENTEAFF | TGTGCCATCTCGGACAGGGCGGAGAACACTGAAGCTTTCTTT
- | - | 12 | TRBJ2-3 | TRBV13 | CASSSERDTQYF | TGTGCCAGCAGCTCTGAGCGCGATACGCAGTATTTT